The 20 T cell receptor beta chains given below trace back to one sample, sequenced in a study of blood T cell repertoires in COVID-19. Assay used: immunoSEQ multiplex PCR; TCRdb lists only in-frame clones, some missing. The table includes 150,000 to 200,000 clones, around 80% detected once. The specimen sequenced was PBMCs or T cells enriched from blood (not recorded which). The receptors derive from a woman in her 50s who had recovered from COVID-19.

This chain uses TRBV19 with TRBJ1-3; D not resolved. V was trimmed by 3 bases and J by 0 bases, leaving 9 bases between them. The CDR3 has 15 amino acids. Germline loops: CDR1 LNHDA, CDR2 SQIVND (reference sequence). The DNA of the CDR3 is TGTGCCAGTAGTATCGCCGGGATCTCTGGAAACACCATATATTTT. Encoded protein: CASSIAGISGNTIYF.

The chain combines TRBV23-1 with TRBJ2-7; TRBD1 matches at 10 bases. TRBV23-1 is an ORF, with its function uncertain. The V and J ends lost 7 bases and 3 bases, in that order; junction bases with no gene match: 9. The CDR3 extends over 15 amino acids. In DNA form, the CDR3 reads TGCGCCAGCACCCATGACCGGGACAGGGGCTACGAGCAGTACTTC. It yields the protein CASTHDRDRGYEQYF.

The CDR3 region has the DNA TGCGCCAGCAGCTTGTCCCATCGGGGAACTGAAGCTTTCTTT. This translates into CASSLSHRGTEAFF. The genes are TRBV5-1 and TRBJ1-1; D is ambiguous. Germline assignment: CDR1 SGHRS and CDR2 YFSETQ. The length of the CDR3 is 14 residues. V gave up 1 base and J gave up 5 bases, with 12 bases separating them.

This rearrangement joins TRBV7-7 to TRBJ2-1; D remains ambiguous. Between the trimmed V and J ends, which lost 6 bases and 0 bases, there was a span of 12 bases. Germline V gene sequence: CDR1 SSHAT, CDR2 FNYEAQ (reference sequence). This CDR3 contains 15 residues. The CDR3 is CASSPWASSYNEQFF. The CDR3, as DNA: TGTGCCAGCAGTCCGTGGGCGAGCTCCTACAATGAGCAGTTCTTC.

This clone has only a few counts. CDR3 sequence (DNA): TGCGCCAGCAGCCCTACTAGCGGGAGGGCCGCAGATACGCAGTATTTT. Residues: CASSPTSGRAADTQYF. The rearrangement joins TRBV5-1 to TRBJ2-3; 13 bases align to TRBD2. The V segment lost 4 bases and the J segment 4 bases; nucleotides outside the gene matches: 6. Germline assignment: CDR1 SGHRS and CDR2 YFSETQ. CDR3 length: 16 amino acids.

The chain employs TRBV14 and TRBJ1-1; a possible D gene is TRBD1 (5 bases). V was cut by 3 bases and J by 5 bases, with 13 bases left in between. This CDR3 comprises 14 residues. CDR1 is SGHDN, CDR2 FVKESK, per germline. DNA of the CDR3: TGTGCCAGCAGCCAGGGGCACCCCGGGACTGAAGCTTTCTTT. This translates into CASSQGHPGTEAFF.

This clone has just one count. The chain combines TRBV5-1 with TRBJ2-3, with 12 bases lining up with TRBD2. The CDR3 has 14 residues. V was pared by 4 bases and J by 6 bases, with 3 bases of the junction left unmatched. Germline V CDR1 and CDR2: SGHRS, YFSETQ. This CDR3 is CASSLGTSGDTQYF. CDR3 in DNA: TGCGCCAGCAGCCTAGGGACTAGCGGGGATACGCAGTATTTT.

V and J are TRBV4-2 and TRBJ1-6; no firm D call. The CDR3 length is 14 residues. Deletions cut 0 bases from V and 3 bases from J, with 3 bases between. Per the germline V gene, CDR1 is LGHNA and CDR2 is YNFKEQ. This CDR3 reads CASSQDIYNSPLHF. Here the CDR3 DNA reads TGTGCCAGCAGCCAAGATATCTATAATTCACCCCTCCACTTT.

This clone was observed a single time. The V call is TRBV5-6, the J call TRBJ2-1; D not certain. Germline CDR1 reads SGHDT; CDR2 reads YYEEEE. The length of the CDR3 is 15 residues. V was shortened by 0 bases and J by 3 bases, with 10 bases between the two germline ends. CDR3 sequence (DNA): TGTGCCAGCAGCTTGGATCAGCTAGGCTACAATGAGCAGTTCTTC. It yields the protein CASSLDQLGYNEQFF.

The chain joins TRBV5-8 to TRBJ2-3; 7 positions match TRBD2. Looked up from germline, CDR1 is SGHTS and CDR2 is YDEGEE. The CDR3 sequence is 16 residues long. V was pared by 5 bases and J by 2 bases, with 11 bases of the junction left unmatched. CDR3 in amino acids: CASRRGPSGNTDTQYF. The CDR3 DNA follows: TGTGCCAGCAGACGAGGTCCTAGCGGAAACACAGATACGCAGTATTTT. Using reference TRBV5-8 and TRBJ2-3 for the parts outside the CDR3, the full variable domain is EAGVTQSPTHLIKTRGQQATLRCSPISGHTSVYWYQQALGLGLQFLLWYDEGEERNRGNFPPRFSGRQFPNYSSELNVNALELEDSALYLCASRRGPSGNTDTQYFGPGTRLTVL.

The J gene is TRBJ1-2, the V gene TRBV5-5, with no clear D. CDR1 is SGHKS and CDR2 is YYEKEE in the germline V gene (reference sequence). The V gene lost 3 bases and the J gene lost 1 base, with 10 bases spanning the gap. The CDR3 totals 14 residues. CDR3 nucleotide sequence: TGTGCCAGCAGCTCGCCGACTCTTAACTATGGCTACACCTTC. Translating it yields CASSSPTLNYGYTF.

V usage is TRBV7-3 and J usage is TRBJ2-7, with a weak D call TRBD2 (6 bases). The CDR3 length is 15 residues. V was trimmed by 2 bases and J by 0 bases, leaving 11 bases between them. Germline-derived CDR1 and CDR2 are SGHTA and FQGTGA. This CDR3 reads CASSLYPGGSYEQYF. The DNA for the CDR3 is TGTGCCAGCAGCTTATACCCCGGGGGCTCCTACGAGCAGTACTTC.

For the CDR3, the DNA is TGTGCCAGCAGAAGGGAAGCGGGAGTGAACAATGAGCAGTTCTTC. It encodes CASRREAGVNNEQFF. V and J are TRBV2 and TRBJ2-1; 8 bases line up with TRBD2. This CDR3 comprises 15 residues. V was clipped by 6 bases and J by 5 bases; unmatched bases: 9. Germline CDR1 and CDR2: SNHLY and FYNNEI.

The chain joins TRBV7-2 to TRBJ2-5, with a possible D match to TRBD1 (5 bases). Trimming took off 10 bases at V and 5 bases at J, with 17 bases between the two ends. CDR1 SGHTA and CDR2 FQGNSA come from the germline V gene. The CDR3 has 13 amino acids. Here the CDR3 reads CATQGASVETQYF. As DNA, the CDR3 is TGTGCCACCCAAGGGGCCTCGGTGGAGACCCAGTACTTC.

The V and J genes are TRBV19 and TRBJ2-5; 10 nucleotides line up with TRBD1. The CDR3 is made up of 13 amino acids. V shed 8 bases and J 2 bases; nucleotides not matched to a gene: 2. Germline V gene data show CDR1 as LNHDA and CDR2 as SQIVND (reference sequence). The CDR3 loop reads CASRQGAQETQYF. The CDR3, as DNA: TGTGCCAGTCGACAGGGGGCACAAGAGACCCAGTACTTC.

The chain employs TRBV2 and TRBJ1-1; 8 positions match TRBD1. V was clipped by 6 bases and J by 6 bases; unmatched bases: 6. Per the germline V gene, CDR1 is SNHLY and CDR2 is FYNNEI. The CDR3 contains 13 residues. The CDR3 DNA sequence: TGTGCCAGCAGGACAGGGGCGAAGCCTGAAGCTTTCTTT. This translates into CASRTGAKPEAFF.

This chain connects TRBV28 to TRBJ1-2, with 8 bases that match TRBD1. Germline V gene data show CDR1 as MDHEN and CDR2 as SYDVKM. V trimming: 6 bases; J trimming: 4 bases; junction bases outside the gene matches: 7. The CDR3 runs to 14 residues. This CDR3 is CASSGTGGGYGYTF. The CDR3 coding sequence is TGTGCCAGCAGCGGAACAGGGGGTGGCTATGGCTACACCTTC.

V gene TRBV11-2 combines with J gene TRBJ2-1; a possible D gene is TRBD2 (5 bases). The CDR3 extends over 16 amino acids. The V end lost 1 base, the J end lost 8 bases, and 18 bases lay between the germline ends. Germline CDR1 is SGHAT and CDR2 is FQNNGV. The CDR3 sequence: CASSLAASGSWDEQFF. CDR3 in DNA: TGTGCCAGCAGCTTAGCCGCTTCTGGGAGTTGGGATGAGCAGTTCTTC.

This rearrangement joins TRBV7-2 to TRBJ1-4; no reliable D call. CDR3 length equals 16 residues. V was trimmed by 2 bases and J by 3 bases, leaving 13 bases between them. Germline values: CDR1 SGHTA, CDR2 FQGNSA. CDR3 in amino acids: CASSLRAGLSNEKLFF. The CDR3, as DNA: TGTGCCAGCAGCTTAAGAGCGGGCCTCTCTAATGAAAAACTGTTTTTT. The complete variable domain, with remaining parts taken from reference TRBV7-2 and TRBJ1-4, reads GAGVSQSPSNKVTEKGKDVELRCDPISGHTALYWYRQSLGQGLEFLIYFQGNSAPDKSGLPSDRFSAERTGGSVSTLTIQRTQQEDSAVYLCASSLRAGLSNEKLFFGSGTQLSVL.

The V gene is TRBV2, the J gene TRBJ2-7; 9 positions match TRBD2. The CDR3 runs to 15 residues. V lost 4 bases, J lost 3 bases, and 7 bases stayed unmatched. The germline gives CDR1 SNHLY, CDR2 FYNNEI. CDR3 nucleotides: TGTGCCAGCAGTGTTAGCGGGAGTTCCTTCTACGAGCAGTACTTC. Translation gives CASSVSGSSFYEQYF.